The clone carrying this T cell receptor (beta chain) came up a few times. Original analysis: Amplification of reference gene primers was used by the study to estimate nucleated cell counts. This table comes from immunoSEQ multiplex PCR, and its TCRdb copy is limited to in-frame clones, with some not included. From that table come the V and J calls and clone size; the DNA was used to work out D and trimming. The data show about 250,000 clones, over 80% seen once. The data belong to a study of blood T cell repertoires in COVID-19. As for the study in general: PBMCs, B-cell-depleted T cells, or T cells provided the cDNA or gDNA that made up the material.

The CDR3 sequence is 15 residues long. J lost 7 bases, V lost 5 bases, and 9 bases had no gene match. Germline V lookup: CDR1 PRHDT, CDR2 FYEKMQ (reference sequence). The V call is TRBV13, the J call TRBJ2-7; TRBD1 aligns across 12 bases. The receptor comes from a woman aged 30 to 39 with acute COVID-19. Sequencing used PBMCs or T cells enriched from blood (not recorded which). The CDR3 DNA reads as TGTGCCAGCAGCCCTTCGGGACAGGGGGCGAGTGAGCAGTACTTC. It codes for CASSPSGQGASEQYF.